This T cell receptor beta chain was sequenced in a study of tumor-infiltrating lymphocytes in primary liver carcinoma. Study-level results: Blood's top-250-clone fraction was significantly lower than that of tumors (p = 0.039).

V was clipped by 4 bases and J by 4 bases, with 18 bases between them. In germline, CDR1 is SGHNT, CDR2 YYREEE (reference sequence). The CDR3 spans 15 residues. Remarks on this clonotype: Its antigen is still unknown.

Extraction also yielded germline DNA, while blood RNA was obtained from unsorted whole blood. With about 470 ng total RNA as template and a constant-region primer, TCR beta cDNA was made. A slightly modified ARM-PCR protocol with three nested multiplex PCR rounds produced these TCR beta libraries. For around 11 cycles apiece, the opening two PCR rounds ran with TRBV1-TRBV30 forward primers and a C-beta reverse primer. From the multiplex PCR reads, TCRdb called clonotypes with MiXCR, one entry per CDR3 protein. This sample has more than 150,000 distinct CDR3 sequences, with about 60% found just once.

The specimen sequenced was peripheral blood. The chain employs TRBV5-4 and TRBJ2-7, with a tentative D call TRBD1 (6 bases). The receptor's source is a middle-aged man with primary liver carcinoma and hepatitis B virus infection. CDR3 region: CASSITETGAYEQYF. The CDR3 DNA reads TGTGCCAGCAGCATAACCGAGACAGGAGCTTACGAGCAGTACTTC.